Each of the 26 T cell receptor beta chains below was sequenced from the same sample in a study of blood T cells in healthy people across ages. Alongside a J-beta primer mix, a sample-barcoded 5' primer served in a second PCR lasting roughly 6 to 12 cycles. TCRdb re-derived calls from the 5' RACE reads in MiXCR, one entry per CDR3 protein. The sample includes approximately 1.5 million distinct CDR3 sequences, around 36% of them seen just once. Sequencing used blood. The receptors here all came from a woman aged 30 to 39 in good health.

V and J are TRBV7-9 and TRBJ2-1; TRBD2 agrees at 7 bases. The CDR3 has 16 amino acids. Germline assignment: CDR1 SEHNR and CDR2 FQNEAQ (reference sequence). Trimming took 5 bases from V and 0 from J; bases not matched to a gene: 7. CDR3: CASSTASGLSYNEQFF. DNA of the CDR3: TGTGCCAGCAGCACAGCTAGCGGCCTCTCCTACAATGAGCAGTTCTTC.

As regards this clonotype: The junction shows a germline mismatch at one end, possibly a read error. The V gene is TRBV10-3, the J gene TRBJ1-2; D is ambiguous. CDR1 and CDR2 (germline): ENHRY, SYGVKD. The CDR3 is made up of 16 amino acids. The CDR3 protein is CAISDARRMMGYGHTF. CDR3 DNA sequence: TGTGCCATCAGTGACGCTCGACGGATGATGGGGTATGGCCACACCTTC.

CDR3 residues: CASSVGLAGIYNEQFF. CDR3 DNA sequence: TGTGCCAGCAGCGTAGGACTAGCGGGGATCTACAATGAGCAGTTCTTC. V is TRBV7-2 and J is TRBJ2-1; 12 nucleotides agree with TRBD2. This CDR3 contains 16 residues. Germline CDR1 reads SGHTA; CDR2 reads FQGNSA. J lost 3 bases, V lost 5 bases, and 5 bases had no gene match.

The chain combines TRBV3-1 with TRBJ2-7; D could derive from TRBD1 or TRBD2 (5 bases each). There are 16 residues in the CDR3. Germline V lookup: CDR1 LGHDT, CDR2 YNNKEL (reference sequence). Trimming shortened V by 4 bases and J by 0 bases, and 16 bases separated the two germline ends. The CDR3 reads CASSPWDRIVSYEQYF. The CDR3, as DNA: TGTGCCAGCAGCCCCTGGGACCGCATCGTCTCCTACGAGCAGTACTTC.

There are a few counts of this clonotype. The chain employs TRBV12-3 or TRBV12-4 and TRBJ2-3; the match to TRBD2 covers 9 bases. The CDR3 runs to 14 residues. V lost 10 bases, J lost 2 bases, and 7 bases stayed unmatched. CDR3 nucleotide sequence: TGTGCCAACGAAGGCGGGGGGGTCACAGATACGCAGTATTTT. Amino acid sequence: CANEGGGVTDTQYF.

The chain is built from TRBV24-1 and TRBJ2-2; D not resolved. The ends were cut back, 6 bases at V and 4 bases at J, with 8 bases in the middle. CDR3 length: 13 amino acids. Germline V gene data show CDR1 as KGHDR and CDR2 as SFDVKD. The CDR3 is CATSPSSTGELFF. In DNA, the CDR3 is TGTGCCACCAGTCCAAGCTCCACCGGGGAGCTGTTTTTT.

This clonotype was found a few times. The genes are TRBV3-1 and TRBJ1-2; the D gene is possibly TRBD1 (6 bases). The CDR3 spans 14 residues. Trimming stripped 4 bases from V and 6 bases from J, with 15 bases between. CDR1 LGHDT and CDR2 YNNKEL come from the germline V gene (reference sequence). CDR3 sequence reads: CASSPRGFEHGYTF. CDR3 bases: TGTGCCAGCAGCCCAAGGGGGTTTGAGCATGGCTACACCTTC.

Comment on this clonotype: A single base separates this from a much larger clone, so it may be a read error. DNA for the CDR3: TGCGCCTGCAGCCAGGACAGGGGGCGAGAAGGAGAGACCCAGTACTTC. Protein sequence: CACSQDRGREGETQYF. This rearrangement joins TRBV4-1 to TRBJ2-5; the match to TRBD1 covers 11 bases. Germline V CDR1 and CDR2: MGHRA, YSYEKL. This CDR3 spans 16 amino acids.

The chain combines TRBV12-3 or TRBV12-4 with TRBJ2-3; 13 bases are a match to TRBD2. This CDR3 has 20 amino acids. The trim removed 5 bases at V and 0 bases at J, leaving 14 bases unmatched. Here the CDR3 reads CASSTGLAGASFLSTDTQYF. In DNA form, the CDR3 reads TGTGCCAGCAGTACCGGACTAGCGGGGGCCTCATTCCTTAGCACAGATACGCAGTATTTT.

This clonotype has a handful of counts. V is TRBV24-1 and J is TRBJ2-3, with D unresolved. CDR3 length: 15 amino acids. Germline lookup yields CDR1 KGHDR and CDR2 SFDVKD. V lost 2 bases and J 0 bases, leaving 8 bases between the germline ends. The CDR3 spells CATSDSEGSTDTQYF. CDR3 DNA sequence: TGTGCCACCAGTGATTCGGAAGGAAGCACAGATACGCAGTATTTT.

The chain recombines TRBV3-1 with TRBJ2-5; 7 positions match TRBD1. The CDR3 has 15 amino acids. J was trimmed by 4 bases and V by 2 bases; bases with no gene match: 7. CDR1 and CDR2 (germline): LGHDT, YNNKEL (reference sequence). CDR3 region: CASSQNPTGRETQYF. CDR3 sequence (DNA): TGTGCCAGCAGCCAAAACCCGACAGGGCGAGAGACCCAGTACTTC.

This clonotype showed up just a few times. CDR3 sequence reads: CASSLVGGLVTDTQYF. Written as DNA, the CDR3 is TGCGCCAGCAGCTTGGTGGGGGGGCTGGTCACAGATACGCAGTATTTT. This chain connects TRBV5-1 to TRBJ2-3; TRBD2 is a possible D gene (7 bases). CDR3 length equals 16 residues. V was shortened by 0 bases and J by 2 bases, with 13 bases between the two germline ends. Germline-derived CDR1 and CDR2 are SGHRS and YFSETQ.

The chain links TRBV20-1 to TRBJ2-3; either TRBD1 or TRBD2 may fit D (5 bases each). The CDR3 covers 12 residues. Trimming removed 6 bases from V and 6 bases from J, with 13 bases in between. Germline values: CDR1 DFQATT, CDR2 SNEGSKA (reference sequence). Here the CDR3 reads CSASGPSDTQYF. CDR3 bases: TGCAGTGCGTCGGGACCGTCGGATACGCAGTATTTT.

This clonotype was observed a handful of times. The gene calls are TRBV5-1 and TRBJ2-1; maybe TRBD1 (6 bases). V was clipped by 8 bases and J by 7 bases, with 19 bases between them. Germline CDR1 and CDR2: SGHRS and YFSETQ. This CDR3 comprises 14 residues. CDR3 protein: CASSPRTADNEQFF. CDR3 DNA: TGCGCCAGTAGCCCTAGGACAGCCGATAATGAGCAGTTCTTC.

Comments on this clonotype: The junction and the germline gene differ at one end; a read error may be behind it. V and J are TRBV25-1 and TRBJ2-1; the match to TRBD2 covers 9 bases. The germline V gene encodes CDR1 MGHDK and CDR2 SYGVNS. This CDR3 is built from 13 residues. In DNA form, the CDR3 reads TGTGCCAGCAGCCTAGCGGGGTACAATGTGCAGTTCTTC. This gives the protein CASSLAGYNVQFF. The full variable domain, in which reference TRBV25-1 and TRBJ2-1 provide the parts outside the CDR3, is EADIYQTPRYLVIGTGKKITLECSQTMGHDKMYWYQQDPGMELHLIHYSYGVNSTEKGDLSSESTVSRIRTEHFPLTLESARPSHTSQYLCASSLAGYNVQFFGPGTRLTVL.

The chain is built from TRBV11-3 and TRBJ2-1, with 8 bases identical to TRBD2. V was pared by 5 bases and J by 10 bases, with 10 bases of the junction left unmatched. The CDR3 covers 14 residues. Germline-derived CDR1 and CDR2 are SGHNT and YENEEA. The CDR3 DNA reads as TGTGCCAGCAGCCTATACGGGGGGGCCGGCGAGCAGTTCTTC. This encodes CASSLYGGAGEQFF.

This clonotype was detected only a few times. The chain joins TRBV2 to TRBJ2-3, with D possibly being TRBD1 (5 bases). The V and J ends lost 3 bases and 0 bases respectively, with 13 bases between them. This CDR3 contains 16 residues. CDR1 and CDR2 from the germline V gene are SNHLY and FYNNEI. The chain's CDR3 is CASSDGHTRSTDTQYF. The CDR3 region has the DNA TGTGCCAGCAGTGATGGACATACAAGAAGCACAGATACGCAGTATTTT.

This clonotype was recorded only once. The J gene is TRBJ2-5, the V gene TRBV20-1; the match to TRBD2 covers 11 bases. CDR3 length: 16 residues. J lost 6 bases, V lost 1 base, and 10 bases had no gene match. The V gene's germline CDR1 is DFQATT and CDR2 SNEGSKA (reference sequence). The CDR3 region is CSARVDSGGARKTQYF. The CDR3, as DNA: TGCAGTGCTAGAGTCGATAGCGGGGGGGCCAGGAAGACCCAGTACTTC.

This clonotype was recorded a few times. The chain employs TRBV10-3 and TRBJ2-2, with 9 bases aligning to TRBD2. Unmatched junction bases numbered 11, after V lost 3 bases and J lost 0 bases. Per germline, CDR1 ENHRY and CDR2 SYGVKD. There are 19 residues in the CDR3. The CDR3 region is CAISDPGMVAGANTGELFF. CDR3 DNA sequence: TGTGCCATCAGTGACCCCGGTATGGTAGCGGGGGCGAACACCGGGGAGCTGTTTTTT.

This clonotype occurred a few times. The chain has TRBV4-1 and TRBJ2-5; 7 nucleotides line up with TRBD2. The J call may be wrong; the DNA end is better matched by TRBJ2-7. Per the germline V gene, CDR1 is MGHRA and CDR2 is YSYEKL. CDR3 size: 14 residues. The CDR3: CASSLSGMVDEQYF. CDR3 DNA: TGCGCCAGCAGTTTAAGCGGGATGGTCGACGAGCAGTACTTC.

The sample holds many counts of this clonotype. CDR3 bases: TGTGCCAGCAGCTTAGCGGCCAGTTCCTACGAGCAGTACTTC. Translation: CASSLAASSYEQYF. The chain has TRBV27 and TRBJ2-7; the D gene is possibly TRBD2 (6 bases). Trimming took off 6 bases at V and 1 base at J, with 13 bases between the two ends. The CDR3 runs to 14 residues. Germline V gene data show CDR1 as MNHEY and CDR2 as SMNVEV (reference sequence).

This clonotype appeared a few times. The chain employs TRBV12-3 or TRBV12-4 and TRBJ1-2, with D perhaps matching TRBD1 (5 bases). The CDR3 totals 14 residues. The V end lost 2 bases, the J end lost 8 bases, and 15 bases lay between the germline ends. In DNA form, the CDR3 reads TGTGCCAGCAGTTTACGGCAGGGTACGGGAGGCTACACCTTC. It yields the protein CASSLRQGTGGYTF.

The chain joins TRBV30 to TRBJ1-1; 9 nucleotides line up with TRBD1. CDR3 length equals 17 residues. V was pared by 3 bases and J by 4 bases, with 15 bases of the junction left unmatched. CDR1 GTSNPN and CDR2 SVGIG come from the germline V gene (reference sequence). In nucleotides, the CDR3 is TGTGCCTGGAGCGAACGGACAGGGGCGCCACGGGGCACTGAAGCTTTCTTT. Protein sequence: CAWSERTGAPRGTEAFF.

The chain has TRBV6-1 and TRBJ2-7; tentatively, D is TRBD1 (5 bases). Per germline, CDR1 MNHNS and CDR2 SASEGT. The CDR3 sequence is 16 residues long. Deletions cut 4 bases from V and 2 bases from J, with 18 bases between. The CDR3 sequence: CASSGGTTLGTYEQYF. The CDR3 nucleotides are TGTGCCAGCAGTGGGGGCACGACCTTAGGAACCTACGAGCAGTACTTC.

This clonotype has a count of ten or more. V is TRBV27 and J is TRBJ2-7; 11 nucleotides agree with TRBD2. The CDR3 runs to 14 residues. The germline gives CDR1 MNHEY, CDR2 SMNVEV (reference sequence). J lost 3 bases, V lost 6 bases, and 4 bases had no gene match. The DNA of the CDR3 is TGTGCCAGCAGACCACTAGCGGGAGACTACGAGCAGTACTTC. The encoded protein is CASRPLAGDYEQYF.

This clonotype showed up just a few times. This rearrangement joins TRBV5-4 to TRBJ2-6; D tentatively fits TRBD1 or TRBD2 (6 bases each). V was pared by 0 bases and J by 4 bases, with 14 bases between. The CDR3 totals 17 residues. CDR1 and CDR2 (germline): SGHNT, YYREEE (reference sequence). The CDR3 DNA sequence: TGTGCCAGCAGCTTGGACGGGGGCATGAGAGGGGCCAACGTCCTGACTTTC. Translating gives CASSLDGGMRGANVLTF.